Below, one T cell receptor (beta chain) is given with its context. Its antigen is unidentified. V dropped 5 bases and J dropped 1 base, with 14 bases sitting between them. Germline CDR1 and CDR2: SQVTM and ANQGSEA. The CDR3 contains 14 residues. Only in-frame clones appear in the TCRdb table, and some are missing; sequencing was by immunoSEQ multiplex PCR. Of approximately 90,000 clones listed, about 90% were seen once; the top ten hold around 6.8%. This specimen comes from a study of T cell responses to AZD1222 COVID-19 vaccine. Study summary: Second-dose intervals of approximately 4 or approximately 12 weeks were pooled. Study findings and constraints: No day 14 peak samples; only post-peak repertoires were characterized.

The chain joins TRBV29-1 to TRBJ1-2; TRBD1 is a possible D gene (5 bases). The sequenced sample was peripheral blood, obtained on day 0 of AZD1222 vaccination. The source is an adult in good health. CDR3 DNA sequence: TGCAGCGTTTCCGCCAGCGGGGGTAACTATGGCTACACCTTC. Translated: CSVSASGGNYGYTF.